Listed below are T cell receptor beta chains from one sample, sequenced in a study of cytomegalovirus exposure and HLA in healthy donors. TCRdb's table, derived via immunoSEQ multiplex PCR, lists solely in-frame clones and lacks some. This sample has 110,000 or so clones, with about 83% found just once. The sample consisted of PBMCs. All receptors derive from a man aged 18-30 years in good health and CMV-seronegative. Each CDR3 is given with its conserved first and last residue. The order of the fields is J gene, V gene, clone size, D gene, CDR3 protein, CDR3 DNA. A D gene is named only where the DNA matches it firmly. Some rows mark clone size as missing; the rest say once, few, many or name a class of expanded clone.

TRBJ2-7 TRBV28 . TRBD1 CASSRDRAYEQYF TGTGCCAGCAGCCGGGACAGGGCTTACGAGCAGTACTTC
TRBJ1-5 TRBV6-6 . TRBD1 CASRRGGAGQPQHF TGTGCCAGCAGAAGAGGGGGCGCTGGACAGCCCCAGCATTTT
TRBJ1-6 TRBV6-4 once TRBD1 CASSAGTGGSPLHF TGTGCCAGCAGTGCCGGGACAGGGGGCTCACCCCTCCACTTT
TRBJ2-7 TRBV6-6 . . CASSYSHTEQYF TGTGCCAGCAGTTACTCCCACACCGAGCAGTACTTC
TRBJ1-4 TRBV2 few TRBD1 CASHRTGGNEKLFF TGTGCCAGCCACAGGACAGGAGGGAATGAAAAACTGTTTTTT
TRBJ1-1 TRBV2 . . CASLVNTEAFF TGTGCCAGCCTCGTGAACACTGAAGCTTTCTTT
TRBJ1-4 TRBV2 . . CASSVGRVGDEKLFF TGTGCCAGCAGTGTCGGTCGGGTGGGAGATGAAAAACTGTTTTTT
TRBJ2-7 TRBV9 . TRBD1 CASSAGQGLSKQYF TGTGCCAGCAGCGCGGGACAGGGCCTTTCCAAGCAGTACTTC
TRBJ2-2 TRBV6-1 . . CASRGLGTGELFF TGTGCCAGCAGGGGGCTCGGCACCGGGGAGCTGTTTTTT
TRBJ1-2 TRBV15 . . CATSRSGTEGGYTF TGTGCCACCAGCAGATCCGGGACGGAGGGAGGCTACACCTTC
TRBJ2-1 TRBV15 . TRBD2 CATSTRGVVEQFF TGTGCCACCAGCACCCGGGGGGTCGTTGAGCAGTTCTTC
TRBJ1-3 TRBV7-9 . . CASSYDRAGNTIYF TGTGCCAGCAGCTACGACCGGGCTGGAAACACCATATATTTT
TRBJ1-2 TRBV2 . TRBD1 CASSEVTGAAYGYTF TGTGCCAGCAGTGAAGTAACAGGGGCGGCCTATGGCTACACCTTC
TRBJ2-1 TRBV5-1 once TRBD2 CASTLGLANNEQFF TGCGCCAGCACTCTGGGACTAGCGAATAATGAGCAGTTCTTC
TRBJ1-6 TRBV6-1 few TRBD1 CASTTGGEGSPLHF TGTGCCAGCACCACAGGGGGCGAGGGTTCACCCCTCCACTTT
TRBJ2-7 TRBV30 . TRBD2 CAWSVQPSGGSEQYF TGTGCCTGGAGTGTACAACCTAGCGGGGGGTCCGAGCAGTACTTC
TRBJ1-5 TRBV27 . . CASSFTGGNQPQHF TGTGCCAGCAGTTTTACGGGGGGCAATCAGCCCCAGCATTTT
TRBJ2-1 TRBV5-8 . TRBD2 CASSLGFSGSSYNEQFF TGTGCCAGCAGCTTGGGTTTCAGCGGGAGCTCCTACAATGAGCAGTTCTTC